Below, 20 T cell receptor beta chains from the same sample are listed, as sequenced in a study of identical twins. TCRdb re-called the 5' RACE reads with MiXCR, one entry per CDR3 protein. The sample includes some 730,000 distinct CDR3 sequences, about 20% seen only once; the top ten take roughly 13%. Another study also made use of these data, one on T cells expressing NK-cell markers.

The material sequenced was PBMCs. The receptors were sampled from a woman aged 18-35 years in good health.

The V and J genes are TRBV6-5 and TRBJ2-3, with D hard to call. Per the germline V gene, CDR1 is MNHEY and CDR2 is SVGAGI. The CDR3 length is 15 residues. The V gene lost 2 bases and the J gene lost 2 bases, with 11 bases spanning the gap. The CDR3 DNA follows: TGTGCCAGCAGTTACGGCTGGGCCACCACAGATACGCAGTATTTT. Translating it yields CASSYGWATTDTQYF.

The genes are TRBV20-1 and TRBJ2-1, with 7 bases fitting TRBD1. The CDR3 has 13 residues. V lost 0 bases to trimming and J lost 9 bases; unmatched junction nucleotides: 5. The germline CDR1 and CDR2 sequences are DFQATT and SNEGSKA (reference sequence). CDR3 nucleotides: TGCAGTGCTAGAGAAACAGGGGATAGTGAGCAGTTCTTC. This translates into CSARETGDSEQFF.

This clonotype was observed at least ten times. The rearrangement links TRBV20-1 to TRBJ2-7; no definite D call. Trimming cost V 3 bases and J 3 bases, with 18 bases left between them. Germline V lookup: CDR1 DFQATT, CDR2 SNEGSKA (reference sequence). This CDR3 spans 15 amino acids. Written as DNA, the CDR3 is TGCAGTGCTAGCCCCCGTAGAGTGGTGGTCTACGAGCAGTACTTC. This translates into CSASPRRVVVYEQYF.

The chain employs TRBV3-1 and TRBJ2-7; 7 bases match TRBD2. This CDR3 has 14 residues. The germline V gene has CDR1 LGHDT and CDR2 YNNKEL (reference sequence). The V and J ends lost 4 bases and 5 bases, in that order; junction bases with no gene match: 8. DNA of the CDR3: TGTGCCAGCAGCCTACTCCGGGGGGTTGACGAGCAGTACTTC. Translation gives CASSLLRGVDEQYF.

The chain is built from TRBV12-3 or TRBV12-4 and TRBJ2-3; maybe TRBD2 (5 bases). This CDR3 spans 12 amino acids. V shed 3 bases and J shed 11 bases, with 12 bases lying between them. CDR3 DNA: TGTGCCAGCAGTTTCTCCACGGCGGGGCAGTATTTT. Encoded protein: CASSFSTAGQYF.

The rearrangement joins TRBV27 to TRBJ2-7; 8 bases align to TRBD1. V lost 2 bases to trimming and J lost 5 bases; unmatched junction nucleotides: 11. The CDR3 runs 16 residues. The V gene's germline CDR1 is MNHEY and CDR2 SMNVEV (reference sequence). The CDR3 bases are TGTGCCAGCAGTTTACTCTTCGGGACAGGTCCGCACGAGCAGTACTTC. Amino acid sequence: CASSLLFGTGPHEQYF.

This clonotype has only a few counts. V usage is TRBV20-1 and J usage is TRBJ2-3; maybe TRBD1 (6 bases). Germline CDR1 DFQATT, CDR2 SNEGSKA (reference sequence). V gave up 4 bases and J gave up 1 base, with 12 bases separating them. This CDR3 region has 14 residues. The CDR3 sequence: CSANPAGGTDTQYF. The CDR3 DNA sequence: TGCAGTGCTAACCCGGCAGGGGGCACAGATACGCAGTATTTT.

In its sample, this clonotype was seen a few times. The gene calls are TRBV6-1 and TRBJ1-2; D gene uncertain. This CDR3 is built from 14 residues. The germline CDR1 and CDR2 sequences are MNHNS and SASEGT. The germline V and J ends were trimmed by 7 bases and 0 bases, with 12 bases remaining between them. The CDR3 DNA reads TGTGCCAGCACTCTGGACCGAGCTAACTATGGCTACACCTTC. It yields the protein CASTLDRANYGYTF.

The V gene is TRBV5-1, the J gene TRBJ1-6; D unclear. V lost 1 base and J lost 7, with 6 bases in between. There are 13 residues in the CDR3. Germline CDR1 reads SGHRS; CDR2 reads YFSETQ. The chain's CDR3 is CASSLWENSPLHF. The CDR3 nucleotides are TGCGCCAGCAGCTTGTGGGAGAATTCACCCCTCCACTTT.

DNA of the CDR3: TGTGGGCACGGGGACATTCAGTACTTC. It encodes CGHGDIQYF. The chain uses TRBV21-1 and TRBJ2-4. TRBV21-1 constitutes a pseudogene. The CDR3 length is 9 residues.

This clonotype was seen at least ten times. The CDR3 reads CASSLAQQAEAFF. In nucleotides, the CDR3 is TGCGCCAGCAGCTTAGCCCAGCAGGCTGAAGCTTTCTTT. The J gene is TRBJ1-1, the V gene TRBV5-1; D not resolved. Germline V CDR1 and CDR2: SGHRS, YFSETQ. This CDR3 is 13 amino acids long. The V and J ends lost 2 bases and 6 bases respectively, with 11 bases between them.

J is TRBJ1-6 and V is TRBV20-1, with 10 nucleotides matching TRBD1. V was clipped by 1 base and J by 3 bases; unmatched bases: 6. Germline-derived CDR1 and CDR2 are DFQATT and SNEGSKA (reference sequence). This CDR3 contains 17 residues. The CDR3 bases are TGCAGTGCTAGAGGGGTGGGGACAGGGGTCTATAATTCACCCCTCCACTTT. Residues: CSARGVGTGVYNSPLHF.

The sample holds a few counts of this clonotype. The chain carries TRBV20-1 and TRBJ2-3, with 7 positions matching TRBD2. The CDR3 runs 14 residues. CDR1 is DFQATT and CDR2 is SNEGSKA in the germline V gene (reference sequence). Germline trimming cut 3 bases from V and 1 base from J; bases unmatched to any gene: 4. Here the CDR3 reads CSASWAGGTDTQYF. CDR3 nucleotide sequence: TGCAGTGCTAGCTGGGCGGGGGGCACAGATACGCAGTATTTT.

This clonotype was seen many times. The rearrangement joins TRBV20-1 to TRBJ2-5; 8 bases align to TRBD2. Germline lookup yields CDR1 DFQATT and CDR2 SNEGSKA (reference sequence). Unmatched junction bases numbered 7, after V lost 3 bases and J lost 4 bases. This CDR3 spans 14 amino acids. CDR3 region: CSARFAGGGETQYF. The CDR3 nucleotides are TGCAGTGCTAGGTTCGCGGGAGGAGGAGAGACCCAGTACTTC.

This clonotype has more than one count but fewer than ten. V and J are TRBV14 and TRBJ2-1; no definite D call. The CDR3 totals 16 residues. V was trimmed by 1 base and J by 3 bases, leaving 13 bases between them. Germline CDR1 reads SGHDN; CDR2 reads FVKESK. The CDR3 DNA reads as TGTGCCAGCAGCCAAGGGCTGCGGCGTAACTACAATGAGCAGTTCTTC. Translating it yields CASSQGLRRNYNEQFF.

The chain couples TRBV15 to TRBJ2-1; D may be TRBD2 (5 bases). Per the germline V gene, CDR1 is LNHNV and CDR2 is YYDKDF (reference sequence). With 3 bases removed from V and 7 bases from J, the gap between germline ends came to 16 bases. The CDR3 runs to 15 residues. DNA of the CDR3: TGTGCCACCAGCAGTGGAACCGACCCGGGAAATGAGCAGTTCTTC. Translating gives CATSSGTDPGNEQFF.

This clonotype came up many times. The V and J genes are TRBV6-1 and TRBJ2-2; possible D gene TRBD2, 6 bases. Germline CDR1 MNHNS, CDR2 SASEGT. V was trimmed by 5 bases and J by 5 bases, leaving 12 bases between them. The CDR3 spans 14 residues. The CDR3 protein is CASSPRGGTGELFF. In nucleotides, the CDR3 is TGTGCCAGCAGTCCCCGTGGAGGGACCGGGGAGCTGTTTTTT.

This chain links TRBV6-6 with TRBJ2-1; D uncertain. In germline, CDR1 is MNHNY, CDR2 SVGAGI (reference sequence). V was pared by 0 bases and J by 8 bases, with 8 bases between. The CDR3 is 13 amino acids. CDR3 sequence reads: CASSYSVGDEQFF. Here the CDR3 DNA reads TGTGCCAGCAGTTACTCAGTTGGGGATGAGCAGTTCTTC.

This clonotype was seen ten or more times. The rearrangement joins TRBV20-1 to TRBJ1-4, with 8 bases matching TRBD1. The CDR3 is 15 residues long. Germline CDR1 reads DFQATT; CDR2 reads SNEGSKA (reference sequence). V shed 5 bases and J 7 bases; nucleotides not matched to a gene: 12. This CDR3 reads CSARDRMGSVEKLFF. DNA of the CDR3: TGCAGTGCTCGGGACAGGATGGGGTCCGTTGAAAAACTGTTTTTT.

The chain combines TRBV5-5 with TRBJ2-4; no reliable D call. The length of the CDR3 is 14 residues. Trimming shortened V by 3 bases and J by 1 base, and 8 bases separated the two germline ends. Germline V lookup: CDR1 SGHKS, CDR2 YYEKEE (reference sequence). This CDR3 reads CASSSNTAKNIQYF. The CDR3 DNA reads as TGTGCCAGCAGCTCCAACACCGCCAAAAACATTCAGTACTTC.